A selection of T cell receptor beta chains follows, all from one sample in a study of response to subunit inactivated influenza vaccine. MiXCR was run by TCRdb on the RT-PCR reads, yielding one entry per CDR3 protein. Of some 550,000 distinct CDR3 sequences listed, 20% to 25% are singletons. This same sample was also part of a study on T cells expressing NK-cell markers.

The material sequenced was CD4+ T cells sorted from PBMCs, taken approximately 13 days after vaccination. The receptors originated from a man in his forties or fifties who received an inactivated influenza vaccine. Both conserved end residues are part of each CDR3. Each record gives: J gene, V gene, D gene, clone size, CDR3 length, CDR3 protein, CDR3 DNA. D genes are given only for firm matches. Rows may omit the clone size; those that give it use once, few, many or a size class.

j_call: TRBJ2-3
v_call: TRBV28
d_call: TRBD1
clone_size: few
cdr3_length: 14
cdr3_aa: CASSRVRGQDTQYF
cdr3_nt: TGTGCCAGCAGCCGAGTCAGGGGGCAAGATACGCAGTATTTT

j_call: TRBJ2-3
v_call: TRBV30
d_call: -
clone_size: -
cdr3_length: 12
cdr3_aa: CAWSVTGDTQYF
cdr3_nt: TGTGCCTGGAGTGTGACGGGAGATACGCAGTATTTT

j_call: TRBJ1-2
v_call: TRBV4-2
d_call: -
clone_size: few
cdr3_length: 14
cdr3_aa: CASSQEDQDGRYTF
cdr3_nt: TGTGCCAGCAGCCAAGAAGACCAGGACGGGCGGTACACCTTC

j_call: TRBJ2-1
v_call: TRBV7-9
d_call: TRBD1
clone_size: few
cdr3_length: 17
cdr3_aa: CASSLGVTGQGDDEQFF
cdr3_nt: TGTGCCAGCAGCTTAGGTGTAACGGGACAGGGGGATGATGAGCAGTTCTTC

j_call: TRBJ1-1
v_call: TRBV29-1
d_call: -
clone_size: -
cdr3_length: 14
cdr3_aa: CSVEMGDTPFVAFF
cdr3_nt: TGCAGCGTTGAAATGGGGGACACCCCTTTTGTAGCTTTCTTT

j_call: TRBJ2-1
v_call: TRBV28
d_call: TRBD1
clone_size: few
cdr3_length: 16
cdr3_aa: CASRGNQGARSNEQFF
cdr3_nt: TGTGCCAGCAGGGGGAACCAGGGGGCTCGCTCGAATGAGCAGTTCTTC

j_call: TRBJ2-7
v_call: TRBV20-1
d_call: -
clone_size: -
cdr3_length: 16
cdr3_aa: CSASPVVAGKSYEQYF
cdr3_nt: TGCAGTGCTAGCCCAGTCGTGGCGGGCAAATCCTACGAGCAGTACTTC

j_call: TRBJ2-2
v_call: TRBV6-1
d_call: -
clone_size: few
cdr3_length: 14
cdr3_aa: CASYKSRGIGELFF
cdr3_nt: TGTGCCAGCTATAAGAGCAGGGGCATCGGGGAGCTGTTTTTT

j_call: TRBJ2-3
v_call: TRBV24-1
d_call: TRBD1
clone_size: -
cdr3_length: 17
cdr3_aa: CATSDFGTGTVTDTQYF
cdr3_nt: TGTGCCACCAGTGATTTCGGGACCGGGACAGTCACAGATACGCAGTATTTT

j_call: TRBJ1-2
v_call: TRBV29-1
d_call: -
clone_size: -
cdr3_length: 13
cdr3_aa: CSGKVTGRYGYTF
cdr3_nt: TGCAGCGGGAAGGTGACAGGCCGGTATGGCTACACCTTC

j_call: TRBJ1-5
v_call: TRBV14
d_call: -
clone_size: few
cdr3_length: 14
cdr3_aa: CASSPDAVIQPQHF
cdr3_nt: TGTGCCAGCAGTCCGGACGCTGTAATTCAGCCCCAGCATTTT

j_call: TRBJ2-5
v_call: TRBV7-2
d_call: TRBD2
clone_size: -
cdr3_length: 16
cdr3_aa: CASSSIPSGILETQYF
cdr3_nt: TGTGCCAGCAGCTCGATCCCTAGCGGGATTCTGGAGACCCAGTACTTC

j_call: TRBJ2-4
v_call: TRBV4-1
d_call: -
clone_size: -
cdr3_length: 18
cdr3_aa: CASSQVPGSSIGKNIQYF
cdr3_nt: TGCGCCAGCAGCCAAGTGCCAGGGTCAAGTATCGGCAAAAACATTCAGTACTTC

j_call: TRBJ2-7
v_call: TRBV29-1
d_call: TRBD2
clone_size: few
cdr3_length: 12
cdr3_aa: CSAMGLAGEQYF
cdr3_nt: TGCAGCGCCATGGGACTAGCGGGGGAGCAGTACTTC

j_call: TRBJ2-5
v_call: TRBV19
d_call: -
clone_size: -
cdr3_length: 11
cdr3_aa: CASSMGETQYF
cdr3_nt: TGTGCCAGTAGTATGGGAGAGACCCAGTACTTC

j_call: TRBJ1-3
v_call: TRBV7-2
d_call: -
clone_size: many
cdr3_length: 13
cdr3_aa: CASSPRGRNTIYF
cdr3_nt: TGTGCCAGCAGCCCCCGCGGCCGAAACACCATATATTTT